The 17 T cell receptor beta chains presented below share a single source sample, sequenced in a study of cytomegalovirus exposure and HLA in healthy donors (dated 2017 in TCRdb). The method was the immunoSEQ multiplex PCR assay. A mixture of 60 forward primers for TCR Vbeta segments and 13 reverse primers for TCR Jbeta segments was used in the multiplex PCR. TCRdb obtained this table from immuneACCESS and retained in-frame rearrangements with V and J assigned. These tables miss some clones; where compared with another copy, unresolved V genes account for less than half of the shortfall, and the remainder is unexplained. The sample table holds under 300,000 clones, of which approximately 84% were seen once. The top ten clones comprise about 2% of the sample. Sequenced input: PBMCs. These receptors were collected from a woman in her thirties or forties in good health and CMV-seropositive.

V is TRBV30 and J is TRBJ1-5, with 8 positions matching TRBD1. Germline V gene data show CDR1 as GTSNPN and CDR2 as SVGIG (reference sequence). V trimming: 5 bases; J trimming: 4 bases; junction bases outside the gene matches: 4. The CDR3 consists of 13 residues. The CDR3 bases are TGTGCCTGGGGGGACAGGCAGAATCAGCCCCAGCATTTT. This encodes CAWGDRQNQPQHF.

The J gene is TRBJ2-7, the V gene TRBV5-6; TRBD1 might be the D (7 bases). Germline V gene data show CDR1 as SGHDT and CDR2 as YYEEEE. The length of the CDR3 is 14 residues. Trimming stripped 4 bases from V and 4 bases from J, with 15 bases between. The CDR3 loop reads CASSPGGQQYEQYF. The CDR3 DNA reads TGTGCCAGCAGCCCCGGGGGACAGCAGTACGAGCAGTACTTC.

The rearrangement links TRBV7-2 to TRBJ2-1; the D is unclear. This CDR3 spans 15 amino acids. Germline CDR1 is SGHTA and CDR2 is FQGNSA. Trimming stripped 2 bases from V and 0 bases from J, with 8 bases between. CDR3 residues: CASSLSWSSYNEQFF. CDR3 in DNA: TGTGCCAGCAGCTTAAGCTGGAGCTCCTACAATGAGCAGTTCTTC.

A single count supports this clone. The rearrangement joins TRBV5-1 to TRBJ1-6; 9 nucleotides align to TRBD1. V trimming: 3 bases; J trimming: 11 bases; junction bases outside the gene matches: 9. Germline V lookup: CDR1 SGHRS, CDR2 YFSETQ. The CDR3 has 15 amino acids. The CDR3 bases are TGCGCCAGCAGCTCCAGGACAGGGGCAAATCCACCCCTCCACTTT. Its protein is CASSSRTGANPPLHF.

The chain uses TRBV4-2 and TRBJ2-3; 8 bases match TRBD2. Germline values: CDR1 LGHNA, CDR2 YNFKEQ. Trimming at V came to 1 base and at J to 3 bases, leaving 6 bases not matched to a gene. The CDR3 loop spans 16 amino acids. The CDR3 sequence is CASSQGGSGTTDTQYF. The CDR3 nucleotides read TGTGCCAGCAGCCAAGGAGGTAGCGGGACGACAGATACGCAGTATTTT.

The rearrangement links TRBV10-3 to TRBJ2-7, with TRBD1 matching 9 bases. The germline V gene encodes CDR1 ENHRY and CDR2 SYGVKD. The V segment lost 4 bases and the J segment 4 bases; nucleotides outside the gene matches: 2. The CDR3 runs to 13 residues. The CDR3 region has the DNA TGTGCCATCAGTGTACAGGGGGCTTACGAGCAGTACTTC. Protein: CAISVQGAYEQYF.

In nucleotides, the CDR3 is TGTGCCAGCAGTTACGTCGTCAACTATGGCTACACCTTC. Its translation is CASSYVVNYGYTF. This chain connects TRBV6-6 to TRBJ1-2; D unclear. V was pared by 2 bases and J by 2 bases, with 6 bases between. This CDR3 contains 13 residues. Germline assignment: CDR1 MNHNY and CDR2 SVGAGI (reference sequence).

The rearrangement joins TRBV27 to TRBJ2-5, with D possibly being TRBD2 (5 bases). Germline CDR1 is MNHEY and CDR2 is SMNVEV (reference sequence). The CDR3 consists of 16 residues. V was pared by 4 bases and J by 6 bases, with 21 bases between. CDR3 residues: CASSSISGKVLKTQYF. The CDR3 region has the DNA TGTGCCAGCAGTTCTATTTCGGGAAAGGTGTTGAAGACCCAGTACTTC.

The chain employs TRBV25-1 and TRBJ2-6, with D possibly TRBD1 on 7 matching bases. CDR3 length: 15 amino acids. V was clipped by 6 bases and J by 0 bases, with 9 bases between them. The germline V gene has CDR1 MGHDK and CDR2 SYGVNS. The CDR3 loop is CASSQGGSGANVLTF. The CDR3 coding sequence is TGTGCCAGCAGCCAGGGGGGCTCTGGGGCCAACGTCCTGACTTTC. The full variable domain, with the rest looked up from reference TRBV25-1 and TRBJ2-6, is EADIYQTPRYLVIGTGKKITLECSQTMGHDKMYWYQQDPGMELHLIHYSYGVNSTEKGDLSSESTVSRIRTEHFPLTLESARPSHTSQYLCASSQGGSGANVLTFGAGSRLTVL.

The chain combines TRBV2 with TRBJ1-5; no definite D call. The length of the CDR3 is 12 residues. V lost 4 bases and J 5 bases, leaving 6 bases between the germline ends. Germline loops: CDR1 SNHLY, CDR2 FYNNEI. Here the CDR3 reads CASSGRDQPQHF. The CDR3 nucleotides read TGTGCCAGCAGTGGTCGGGATCAGCCCCAGCATTTT.

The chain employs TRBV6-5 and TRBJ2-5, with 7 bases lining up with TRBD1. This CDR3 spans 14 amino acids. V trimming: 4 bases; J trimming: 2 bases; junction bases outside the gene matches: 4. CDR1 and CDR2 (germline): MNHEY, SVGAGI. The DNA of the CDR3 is TGTGCCAGCAGTTCGGGCAGGGGGCAAGAGACCCAGTACTTC. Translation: CASSSGRGQETQYF.

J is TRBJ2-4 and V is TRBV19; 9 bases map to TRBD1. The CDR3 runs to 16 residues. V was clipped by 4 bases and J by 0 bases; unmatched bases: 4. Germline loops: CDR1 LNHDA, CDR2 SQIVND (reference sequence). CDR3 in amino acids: CASSTLTGGAKNIQYF. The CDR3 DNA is TGTGCCAGTAGTACCCTGACAGGGGGAGCCAAAAACATTCAGTACTTC.

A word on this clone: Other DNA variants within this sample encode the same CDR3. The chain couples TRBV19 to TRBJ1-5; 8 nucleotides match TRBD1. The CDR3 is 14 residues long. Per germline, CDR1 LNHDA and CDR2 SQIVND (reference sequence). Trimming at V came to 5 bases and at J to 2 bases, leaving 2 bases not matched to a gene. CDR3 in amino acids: CASSATGGNQPQHF. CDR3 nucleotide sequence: TGTGCCAGTAGTGCGACAGGGGGCAATCAGCCCCAGCATTTT.

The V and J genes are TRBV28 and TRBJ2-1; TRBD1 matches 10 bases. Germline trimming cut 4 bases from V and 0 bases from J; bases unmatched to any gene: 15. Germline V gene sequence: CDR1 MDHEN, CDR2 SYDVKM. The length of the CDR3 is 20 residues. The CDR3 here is CASSSFSRDRGRASYNEQFF. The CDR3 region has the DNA TGTGCCAGCAGTTCTTTTTCCCGGGACAGGGGACGAGCCTCCTACAATGAGCAGTTCTTC.

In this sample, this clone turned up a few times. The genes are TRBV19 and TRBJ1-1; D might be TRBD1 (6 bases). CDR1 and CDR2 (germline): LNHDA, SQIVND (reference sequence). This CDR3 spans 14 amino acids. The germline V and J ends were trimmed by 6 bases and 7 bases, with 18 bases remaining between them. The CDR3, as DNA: TGTGCCAGTAGGCTTTTGGACAGAGAATTTGAAGCTTTCTTT. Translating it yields CASRLLDREFEAFF.

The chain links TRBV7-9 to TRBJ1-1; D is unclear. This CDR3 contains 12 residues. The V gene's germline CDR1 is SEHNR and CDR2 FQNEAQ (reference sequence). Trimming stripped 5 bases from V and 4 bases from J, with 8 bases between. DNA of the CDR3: TGTGCCAGCAGCACGTCAGGCACTGAAGCTTTCTTT. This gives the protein CASSTSGTEAFF.

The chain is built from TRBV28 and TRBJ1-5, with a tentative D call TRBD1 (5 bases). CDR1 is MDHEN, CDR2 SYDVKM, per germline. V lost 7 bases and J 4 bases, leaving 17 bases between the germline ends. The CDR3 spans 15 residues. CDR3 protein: CASTQGALGNQPQHF. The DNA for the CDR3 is TGTGCCAGCACTCAAGGGGCCCTAGGGAATCAGCCCCAGCATTTT.